This T cell receptor beta chain stems from a study of cytomegalovirus exposure and HLA in healthy donors. Looking at the study overall: HLA-typed donors were the source of 83 million or so unique TCRs, which an early data release held.

Primers included in the PCR were 60 Vbeta and 13 Jbeta primers. The assay was immunoSEQ multiplex PCR, and TCRdb's table has in-frame clones only and misses some. The sample records approximately 190,000 clones, approximately 81% being singletons. Points from the study as a whole: Exclusion as indistinguishable affected some V segments, including TRBV6-2 and TRBV6-3. Near-uniform donor sequencing depth was presumed by presence/absence analyses.

Only a few counts were recorded for this clone. Antigen unknown. Healthy people donating bone marrow made up the donors. J gave up 5 bases and V 7 bases, and 13 bases lay outside the gene matches. The CDR3 loop spans 16 amino acids. In germline, CDR1 is MNHEY, CDR2 SMNVEV (reference sequence). Sample: PBMCs. The chain employs TRBV27 and TRBJ2-5; 10 nucleotides agree with TRBD2. This clonotype was obtained from a man aged 50 to 59 in good health and CMV-seronegative. CDR3 nucleotides: TGTGCCAGCACCGCGAGGGAGCGGGGGGGCCTTGAGACCCAGTACTTC. It specifies CASTARERGGLETQYF.